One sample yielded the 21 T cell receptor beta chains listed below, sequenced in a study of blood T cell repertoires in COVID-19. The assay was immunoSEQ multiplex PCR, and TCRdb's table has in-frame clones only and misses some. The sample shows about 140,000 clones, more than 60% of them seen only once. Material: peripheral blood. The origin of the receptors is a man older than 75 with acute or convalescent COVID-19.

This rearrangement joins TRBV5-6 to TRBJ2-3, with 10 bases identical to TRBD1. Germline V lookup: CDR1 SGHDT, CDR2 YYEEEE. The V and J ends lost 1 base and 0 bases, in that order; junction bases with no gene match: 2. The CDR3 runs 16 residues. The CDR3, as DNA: TGTGCCAGCAGCTTGTTGGGACAGGGGAGCACAGATACGCAGTATTTT. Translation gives CASSLLGQGSTDTQYF.

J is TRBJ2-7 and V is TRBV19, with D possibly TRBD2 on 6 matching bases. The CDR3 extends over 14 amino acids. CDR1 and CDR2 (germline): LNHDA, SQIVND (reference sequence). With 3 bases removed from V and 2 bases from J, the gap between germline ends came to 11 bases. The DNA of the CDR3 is TGTGCCAGTAGTATGGGCGGGGCACCCTACGAGCAGTACTTC. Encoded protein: CASSMGGAPYEQYF.

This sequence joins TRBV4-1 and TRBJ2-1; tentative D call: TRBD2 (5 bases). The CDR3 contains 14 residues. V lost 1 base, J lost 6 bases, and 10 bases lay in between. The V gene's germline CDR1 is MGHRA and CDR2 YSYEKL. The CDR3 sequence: CASSQGYGINEQFF. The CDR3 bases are TGCGCCAGCAGCCAAGGGTACGGGATCAATGAGCAGTTCTTC.

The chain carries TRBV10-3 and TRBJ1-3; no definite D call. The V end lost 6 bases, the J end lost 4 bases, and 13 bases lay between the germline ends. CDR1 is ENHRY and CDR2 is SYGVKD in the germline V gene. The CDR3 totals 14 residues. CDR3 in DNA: TGTGCCATCAGGCCAGACAACTGGGGAAACACCATATATTTT. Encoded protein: CAIRPDNWGNTIYF.

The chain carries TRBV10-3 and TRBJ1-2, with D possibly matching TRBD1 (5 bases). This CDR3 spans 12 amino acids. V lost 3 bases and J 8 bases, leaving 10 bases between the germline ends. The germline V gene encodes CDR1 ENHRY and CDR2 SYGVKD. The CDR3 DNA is TGTGCCATCAGTGAAGGGGTTAGCGGCTACACCTTC. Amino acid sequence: CAISEGVSGYTF.

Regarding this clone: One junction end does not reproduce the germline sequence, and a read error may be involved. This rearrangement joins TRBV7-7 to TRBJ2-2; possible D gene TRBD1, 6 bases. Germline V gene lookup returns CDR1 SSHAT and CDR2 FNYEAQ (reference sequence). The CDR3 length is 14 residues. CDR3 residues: CASSAQGRTGELFF. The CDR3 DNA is TGTGCTAGCAGCGCACAGGGTAGAACCGGGGAGCTGTTTTTT.

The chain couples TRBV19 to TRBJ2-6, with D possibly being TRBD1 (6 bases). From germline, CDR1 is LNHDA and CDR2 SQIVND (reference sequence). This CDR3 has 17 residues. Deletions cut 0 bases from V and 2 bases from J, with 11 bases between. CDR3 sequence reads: CASSIDLSGAGANVLTF. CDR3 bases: TGTGCCAGTAGTATAGATCTATCAGGGGCTGGGGCCAACGTCCTGACTTTC.

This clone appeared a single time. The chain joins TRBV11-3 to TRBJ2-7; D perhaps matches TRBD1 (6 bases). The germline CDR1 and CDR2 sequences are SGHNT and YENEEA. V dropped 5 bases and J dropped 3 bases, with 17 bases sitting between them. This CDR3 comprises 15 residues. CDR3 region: CASSRIGTSIYEQYF. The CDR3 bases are TGTGCCAGCAGCCGTATCGGGACATCTATCTACGAGCAGTACTTC.

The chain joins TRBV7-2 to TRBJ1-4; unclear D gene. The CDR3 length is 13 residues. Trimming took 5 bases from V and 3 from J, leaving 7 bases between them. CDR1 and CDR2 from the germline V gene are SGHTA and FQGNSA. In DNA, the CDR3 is TGTGCCAGCAGCCAACAGCCTAATGAAAAACTGTTTTTT. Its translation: CASSQQPNEKLFF.

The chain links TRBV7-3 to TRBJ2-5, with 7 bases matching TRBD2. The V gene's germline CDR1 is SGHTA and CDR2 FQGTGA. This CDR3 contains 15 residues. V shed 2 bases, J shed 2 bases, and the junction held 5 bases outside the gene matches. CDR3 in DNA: TGTGCCAGCAGCTTATTGGGGCGGGGGCAAGAGACCCAGTACTTC. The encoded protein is CASSLLGRGQETQYF.

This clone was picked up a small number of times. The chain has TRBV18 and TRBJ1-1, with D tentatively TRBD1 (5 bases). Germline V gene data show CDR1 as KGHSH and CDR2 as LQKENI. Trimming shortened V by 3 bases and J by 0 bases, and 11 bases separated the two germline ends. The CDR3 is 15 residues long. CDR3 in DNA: TGTGCCAGCTCACCTTCGACAGAAATGAACACTGAAGCTTTCTTT. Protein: CASSPSTEMNTEAFF.

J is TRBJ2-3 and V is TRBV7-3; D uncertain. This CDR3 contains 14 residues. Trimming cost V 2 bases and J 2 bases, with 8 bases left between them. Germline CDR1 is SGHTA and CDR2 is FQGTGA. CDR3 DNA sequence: TGTGCCAGCAGCTTAGTCGGGTACACAGATACGCAGTATTTT. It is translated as CASSLVGYTDTQYF.

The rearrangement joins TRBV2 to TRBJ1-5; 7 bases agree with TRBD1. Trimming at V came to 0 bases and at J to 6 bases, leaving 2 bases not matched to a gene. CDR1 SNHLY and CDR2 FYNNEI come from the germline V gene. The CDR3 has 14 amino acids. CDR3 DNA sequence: TGTGCCAGCAGTGAAGCAGACAGGGCTCAGCCCCAGCATTTT. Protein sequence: CASSEADRAQPQHF.

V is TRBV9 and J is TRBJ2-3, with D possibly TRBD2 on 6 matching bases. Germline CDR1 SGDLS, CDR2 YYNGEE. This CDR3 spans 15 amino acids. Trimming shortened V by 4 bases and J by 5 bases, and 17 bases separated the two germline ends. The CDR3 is CASSLRHLGGDTQYF. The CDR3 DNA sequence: TGTGCCAGCAGCTTAAGACACCTCGGGGGAGATACGCAGTATTTT.

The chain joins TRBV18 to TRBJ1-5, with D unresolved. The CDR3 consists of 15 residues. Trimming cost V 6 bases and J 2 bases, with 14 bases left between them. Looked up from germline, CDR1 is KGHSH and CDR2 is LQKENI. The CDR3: CASSPYGFGNQPQHF. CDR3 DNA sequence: TGTGCCAGCTCCCCCTACGGGTTCGGCAATCAGCCCCAGCATTTT.

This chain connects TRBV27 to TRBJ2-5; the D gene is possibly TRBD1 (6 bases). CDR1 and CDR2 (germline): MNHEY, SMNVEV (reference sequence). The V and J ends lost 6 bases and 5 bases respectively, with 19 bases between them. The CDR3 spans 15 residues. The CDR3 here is CASSPSRGSVETQYF. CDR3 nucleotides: TGTGCCAGCAGCCCCAGCAGGGGAAGCGTGGAGACCCAGTACTTC.

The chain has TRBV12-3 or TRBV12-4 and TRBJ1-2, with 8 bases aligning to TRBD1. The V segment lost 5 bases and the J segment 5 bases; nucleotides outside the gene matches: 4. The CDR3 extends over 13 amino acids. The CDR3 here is CASSIQGVYGYTF. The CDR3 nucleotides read TGTGCCAGCAGTATACAGGGGGTTTATGGCTACACCTTC.

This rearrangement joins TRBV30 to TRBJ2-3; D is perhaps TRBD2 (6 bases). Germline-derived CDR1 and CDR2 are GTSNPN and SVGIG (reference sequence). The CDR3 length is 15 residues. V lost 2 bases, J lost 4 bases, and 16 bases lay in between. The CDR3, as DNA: TGTGCCTGGAGTCCCTTTATTGGGGAGGCAGATACGCAGTATTTT. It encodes CAWSPFIGEADTQYF.

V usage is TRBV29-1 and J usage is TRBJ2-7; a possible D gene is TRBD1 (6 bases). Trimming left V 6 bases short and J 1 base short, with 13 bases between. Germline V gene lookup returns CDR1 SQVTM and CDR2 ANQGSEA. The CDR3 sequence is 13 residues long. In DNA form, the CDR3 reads TGCAGCGTCGGACAGTTTTCTTCCTACGAGCAGTACTTC. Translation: CSVGQFSSYEQYF.

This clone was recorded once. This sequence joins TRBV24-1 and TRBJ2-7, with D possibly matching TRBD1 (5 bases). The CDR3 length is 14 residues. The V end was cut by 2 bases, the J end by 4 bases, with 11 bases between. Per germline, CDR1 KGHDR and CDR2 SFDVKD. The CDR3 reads CATSDSTGSYEQYF. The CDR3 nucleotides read TGTGCCACCAGTGATTCCACAGGATCTTACGAGCAGTACTTC.

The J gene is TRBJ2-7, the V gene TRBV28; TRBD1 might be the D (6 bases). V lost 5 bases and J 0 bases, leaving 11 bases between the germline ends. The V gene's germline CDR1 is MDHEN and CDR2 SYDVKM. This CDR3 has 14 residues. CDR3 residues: CASSGWDNSYEQYF. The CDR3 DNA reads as TGTGCCAGCAGTGGATGGGACAACTCCTACGAGCAGTACTTC.